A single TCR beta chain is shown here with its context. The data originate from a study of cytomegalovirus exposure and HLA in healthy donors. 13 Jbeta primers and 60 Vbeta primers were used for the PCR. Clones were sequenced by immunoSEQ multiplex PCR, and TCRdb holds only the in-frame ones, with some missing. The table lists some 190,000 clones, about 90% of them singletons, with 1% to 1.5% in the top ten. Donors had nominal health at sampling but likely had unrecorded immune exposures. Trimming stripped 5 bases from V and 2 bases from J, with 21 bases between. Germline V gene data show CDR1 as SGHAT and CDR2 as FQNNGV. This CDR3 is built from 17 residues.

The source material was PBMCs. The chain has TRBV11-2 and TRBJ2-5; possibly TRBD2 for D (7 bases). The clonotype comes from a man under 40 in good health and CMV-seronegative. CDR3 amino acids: CASSRSGASGAQETQYF. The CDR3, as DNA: TGTGCCAGCAGCAGATCAGGGGCTAGCGGAGCGCAAGAGACCCAGTACTTC.